This TCR beta chain emerged from a study of blood T cell repertoires in COVID-19. Study-level background: Acute and convalescent COVID-19 specimens originated in the United States, Italy and Spain. The analysed material was cDNA or gDNA that came from T cells, B-cell-depleted T cells, or PBMCs.

This CDR3 comprises 17 residues. V shed 7 bases, J shed 5 bases, and the junction held 12 bases outside the gene matches. Germline loops: CDR1 LNHDA, CDR2 SQIVND (reference sequence). Per the original methods: Estimated nucleated cell counts came from reference gene primer amplification. This table comes from immunoSEQ multiplex PCR, and its TCRdb copy is limited to in-frame clones, with some not included. D and trimming were read from the DNA, whereas the V and J calls and clone size are those reported in that table. The top ten clones hold 1.2% to 1.5% of a sample with approximately 240,000 clones, around 84% of them seen once.

Sequenced sample: peripheral blood. The rearrangement joins TRBV19 to TRBJ1-4; TRBD1 agrees at 11 bases. The clonotype comes from a woman aged 40 to 50 who had recovered from COVID-19. The CDR3, as DNA: TGTGCCAGTAAGAAAGGGACAGGGGGTGCCATAAATGAAAAACTGTTTTTT. The encoded protein is CASKKGTGGAINEKLFF.